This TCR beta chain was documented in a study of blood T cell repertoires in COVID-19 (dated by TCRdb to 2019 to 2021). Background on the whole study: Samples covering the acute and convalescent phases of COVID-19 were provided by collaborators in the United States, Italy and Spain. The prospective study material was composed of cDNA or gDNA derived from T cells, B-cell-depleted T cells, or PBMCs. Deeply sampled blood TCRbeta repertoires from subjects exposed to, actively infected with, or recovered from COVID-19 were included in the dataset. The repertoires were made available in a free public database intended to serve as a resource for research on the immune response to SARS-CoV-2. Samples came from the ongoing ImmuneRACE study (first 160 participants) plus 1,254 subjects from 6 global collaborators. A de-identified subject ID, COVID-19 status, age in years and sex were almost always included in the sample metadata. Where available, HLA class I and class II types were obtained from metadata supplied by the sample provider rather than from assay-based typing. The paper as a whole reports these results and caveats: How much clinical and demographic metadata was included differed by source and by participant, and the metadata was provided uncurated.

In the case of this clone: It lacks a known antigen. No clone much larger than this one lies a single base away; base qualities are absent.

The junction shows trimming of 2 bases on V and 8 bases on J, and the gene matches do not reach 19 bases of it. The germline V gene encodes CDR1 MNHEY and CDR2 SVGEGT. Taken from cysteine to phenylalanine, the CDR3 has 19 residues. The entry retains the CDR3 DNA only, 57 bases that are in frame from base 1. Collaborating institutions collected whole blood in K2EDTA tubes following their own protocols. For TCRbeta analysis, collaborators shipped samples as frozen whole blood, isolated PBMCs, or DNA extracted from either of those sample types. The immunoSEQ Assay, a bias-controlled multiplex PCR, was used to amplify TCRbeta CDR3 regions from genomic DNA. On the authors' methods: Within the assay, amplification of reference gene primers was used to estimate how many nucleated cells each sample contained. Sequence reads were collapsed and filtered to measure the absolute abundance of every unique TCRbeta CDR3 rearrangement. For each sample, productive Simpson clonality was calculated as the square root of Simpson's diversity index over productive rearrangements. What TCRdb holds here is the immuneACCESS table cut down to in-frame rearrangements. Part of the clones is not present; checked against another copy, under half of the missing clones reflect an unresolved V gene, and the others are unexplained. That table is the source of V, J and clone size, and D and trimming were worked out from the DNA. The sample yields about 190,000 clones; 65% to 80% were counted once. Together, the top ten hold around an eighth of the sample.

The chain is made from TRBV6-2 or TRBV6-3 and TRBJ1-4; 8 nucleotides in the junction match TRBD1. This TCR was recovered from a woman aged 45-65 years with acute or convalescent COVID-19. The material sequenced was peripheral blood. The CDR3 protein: CASSYPHGQGAGEMEKLFF. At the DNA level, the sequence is TGTGCCAGCAGTTACCCTCATGGACAGGGCGCGGGGGAGATGGAAAAACTGTTTTTT.